This T cell receptor beta chain was captured in a study of CD4 T cells in relation to SARS-CoV-2 and coronaviruses. Whole-study context: After roughly eleven days of antigen culture, PBMC TCR beta CDR3s were sequenced.

This CDR3 contains 15 residues. CDR1 and CDR2 from the germline V gene are SEHNR and FQNEAQ (reference sequence). Trimming removed 3 bases from V and 7 bases from J; junction bases left unmatched: 9. Study results and caveats: Crossreactivity was assessed only for spike protein, not other viral proteins. Compared with monoreactive clones, crossreactive clones showed significantly weaker SARS-CoV-2 expansion.

Unexposed donor CD4+ T cells date from about 2011-2019, before the COVID-19 pandemic. After about 10 days of culture, CD4+ T cells were isolated. Testing used SARS-CoV-2 S/N and four cold-coronavirus spikes on unexposed-donor CD4+ T cells, cells permitting. Comment on this clone: The antigen remains unidentified.

Sequencing used immunoSEQ multiplex PCR; TCRdb keeps in-frame clones, though not all of them. The sample holds about 18,000 clones; 70% to 80% are singletons and the top ten take roughly a fifth. V is TRBV7-9 and J is TRBJ2-7; the match to TRBD1 covers 10 bases. The sequenced sample was CD4+ T cells from PBMCs, cultured in vitro. The TCR sequence derives from a human donor in good health. The CDR3 region has the DNA TGTGCCAGCAGCTTGCGACAGGGGGCTTTGTGGGAGCAGTACTTC. Its protein product is CASSLRQGALWEQYF. Combining the CDR3 with reference TRBV7-9 and TRBJ2-7 gives the whole variable domain DTGVSQNPRHKITKRGQNVTFRCDPISEHNRLYWYRQTLGQGPEFLTYFQNEAQLEKSRLLSDRFSAERPKGSFSTLEIQRTEQGDSAMYLCASSLRQGALWEQYFGPGTRLTVT.